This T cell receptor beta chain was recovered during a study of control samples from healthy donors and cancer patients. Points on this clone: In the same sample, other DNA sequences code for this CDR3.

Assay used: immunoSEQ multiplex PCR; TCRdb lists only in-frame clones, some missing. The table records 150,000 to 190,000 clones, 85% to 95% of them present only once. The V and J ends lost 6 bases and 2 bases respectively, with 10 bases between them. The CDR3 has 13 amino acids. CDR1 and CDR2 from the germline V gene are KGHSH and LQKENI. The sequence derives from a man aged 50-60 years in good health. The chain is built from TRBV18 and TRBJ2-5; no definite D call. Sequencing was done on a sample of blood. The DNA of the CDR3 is TGTGCCAGCTCCGGTTCTCCTCAAGAGACCCAGTACTTC. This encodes CASSGSPQETQYF.